These 29 T cell receptor beta chains originate from one sample sequenced in a study of T cells in Graves' hyperthyroidism and ophthalmopathy. The TCR beta CDR3 regions underwent amplification using RNA transcripts as the source. First-round RT-PCR with HTBI primers amplified the TCR CDR3 region. TCRdb analysed the multiplex PCR reads with MiXCR anew, one entry per CDR3 protein. The repertoire holds hundreds of thousands of distinct CDR3 sequences, 13% seen once, with around a tenth in the top ten. What was sequenced was blood. The receptor set was obtained from a woman between 18 and 29 years old with Graves' hyperthyroidism.

The genes are TRBV20-1 and TRBJ1-6; 8 positions match TRBD1. CDR3 size: 13 residues. V shed 5 bases and J 10 bases; nucleotides not matched to a gene: 7. The V gene's germline CDR1 is DFQATT and CDR2 SNEGSKA (reference sequence). DNA of the CDR3: TGCAGTGCTGTGACAGGGGAGGCCTCACCCCTCCACTTT. Protein product: CSAVTGEASPLHF.

The sample holds a few counts of this clonotype. The chain is built from TRBV3-1 and TRBJ1-6; 7 bases line up with TRBD1. After removal of 4 bases from V and 5 bases from J, the junction contained 2 bases not matched to a gene. The CDR3 is made up of 14 amino acids. The V gene's germline CDR1 is LGHDT and CDR2 YNNKEL (reference sequence). The CDR3 loop is CASSRDRNNSPLHF. DNA for the CDR3: TGTGCCAGCAGCCGGGACAGAAATAATTCACCCCTCCACTTT. The entire variable domain, with the rest obtained from reference TRBV3-1 and TRBJ1-6, is as follows: DTAVSQTPKYLVTQMGNDKSIKCEQNLGHDTMYWYKQDSKKFLKIMFSYNNKELIINETVPNRFSPKSPDKAHLNLHINSLELGDSAVYFCASSRDRNNSPLHFGNGTRLTVT.

J is TRBJ2-7 and V is TRBV7-3; D possibly corresponds to TRBD1 (5 bases). CDR1 and CDR2 (germline): SGHTA, FQGTGA. V was cut by 1 base and J by 7 bases, with 11 bases left in between. The CDR3 is 13 amino acids. CDR3 sequence (DNA): TGTGCCAGCAGCTTAAATCCCAGGGCTGAGCAGTACTTC. This codes for CASSLNPRAEQYF.

V usage is TRBV18 and J usage is TRBJ1-4, with D uncertain. Trimming left V 5 bases short and J 0 bases short, with 19 bases between. Germline assignment: CDR1 KGHSH and CDR2 LQKENI. This CDR3 spans 18 amino acids. This CDR3 is CASSSYAGSKATNEKLFF. The CDR3 DNA reads as TGTGCCAGCTCATCTTACGCGGGGTCAAAAGCAACTAATGAAAAACTGTTTTTT.

This clonotype has a count of ten or more. The rearrangement uses TRBV18 and TRBJ2-3; 8 nucleotides align to TRBD2. CDR1 and CDR2 from the germline V gene are KGHSH and LQKENI. V dropped 3 bases and J dropped 3; count of bases not matched to a gene: 5. The CDR3 consists of 15 residues. CDR3 amino acids: CASSPVAGTTDTQYF. The CDR3 DNA follows: TGTGCCAGCTCACCGGTAGCGGGAACTACAGATACGCAGTATTTT.

This clonotype was recorded a few times. V gene TRBV5-6 combines with J gene TRBJ2-5; perhaps TRBD2 as D (5 bases). Germline V gives CDR1 SGHDT, CDR2 YYEEEE. The CDR3 length is 15 residues. V lost 0 bases, J lost 5 bases, and 14 bases lay in between. Written as DNA, the CDR3 is TGTGCCAGCAGCTTGGCCCGGACTGCCTGGGAGACCCAGTACTTC. Amino acids: CASSLARTAWETQYF. The full variable domain, its missing parts supplied by reference TRBV5-6 and TRBJ2-5, is DAGVTQSPTHLIKTRGQQVTLRCSPKSGHDTVSWYQQALGQGPQFIFQYYEEEERQRGNFPDRFSGHQFPNYSSELNVNALLLGDSALYLCASSLARTAWETQYFGPGTRLLVL.

Comments on this clonotype: Relative to the germline gene, one junction end is altered; a read error may explain this. The chain joins TRBV7-3 to TRBJ1-5; 9 bases are a match to TRBD1. Germline V gives CDR1 SGHTA, CDR2 FQGTGA. This CDR3 comprises 16 residues. The CDR3 is CASSPPGQGGSQPQHF. The DNA of the CDR3 is TGCGCCAGCAGTCCCCCGGGACAGGGTGGTAGTCAGCCCCAGCATTTT.

This clonotype has ten or more counts. The rearrangement links TRBV28 to TRBJ2-7, with D perhaps given as TRBD1 or TRBD2 (6 bases each). This CDR3 is built from 14 residues. V shed 2 bases and J shed 5 bases, with 13 bases lying between them. Per germline, CDR1 MDHEN and CDR2 SYDVKM. CDR3 amino acids: CASSLLTGADEQYF. The CDR3 DNA follows: TGTGCCAGCAGTTTACTCACGGGGGCGGACGAGCAGTACTTC. The entire variable domain, with the rest obtained from reference TRBV28 and TRBJ2-7, is as follows: DVKVTQSSRYLVKRTGEKVFLECVQDMDHENMFWYRQDPGLGLRLIYFSYDVKMKEKGDIPEGYSVSREKKERFSLILESASTNQTSMYLCASSLLTGADEQYFGPGTRLTVT.

This clonotype showed up many times. CDR3 sequence reads: CASSRNGAPGEQYF. The CDR3 coding sequence is TGTGCCAGCAGTCGGAACGGGGCCCCCGGCGAGCAGTACTTC. The chain links TRBV6-1 to TRBJ2-7; D could derive from TRBD1 or TRBD2 (5 bases each). The CDR3 is 14 amino acids. Germline lookup yields CDR1 MNHNS and CDR2 SASEGT. V was clipped by 5 bases and J by 6 bases, with 17 bases between them.

This clonotype was found many times. The CDR3 DNA reads TGTGCCAGCAGCTTAGTTCCGGGGGGACGTACCGGGGAGCTGTTTTTT. Amino acid sequence: CASSLVPGGRTGELFF. The chain is built from TRBV7-2 and TRBJ2-2, with 7 bases lining up with TRBD2. J lost 5 bases, V lost 1 base, and 7 bases had no gene match. Germline values: CDR1 SGHTA, CDR2 FQGNSA. The CDR3 contains 16 residues.

A few counts support this clonotype. The chain uses TRBV6-5 and TRBJ1-6; D gene uncertain. CDR3 length: 16 residues. V was pared by 2 bases and J by 7 bases, with 15 bases between. Germline V gives CDR1 MNHEY, CDR2 SVGAGI. CDR3 sequence reads: CASSYGERRANSPLHF. In DNA form, the CDR3 reads TGTGCCAGCAGTTACGGGGAGAGGAGGGCCAATTCACCCCTCCACTTT.

This clonotype turned up a few times. The gene calls are TRBV5-6 and TRBJ2-7; 8 positions match TRBD2. The V gene end was trimmed by 4 bases and the J gene end by 0 bases; junction bases not matched to a gene: 9. This CDR3 is 16 amino acids long. Looked up from germline, CDR1 is SGHDT and CDR2 is YYEEEE. The DNA for the CDR3 is TGTGCCAGCAGCGATCGACTAGCGTTGAGCTCCTACGAGCAGTACTTC. Its protein is CASSDRLALSSYEQYF.

This clonotype was detected only a few times. The chain combines TRBV15 with TRBJ2-1, with TRBD1 matching over 10 bases. Germline V lookup: CDR1 LNHNV, CDR2 YYDKDF (reference sequence). CDR3 length: 15 residues. V lost 5 bases and J lost 8; bases outside the gene matches: 9. CDR3 loop: CATSARGTGDHEQFF. The CDR3 DNA is TGTGCCACCAGCGCTCGCGGGACAGGGGATCATGAGCAGTTCTTC. Together with reference TRBV15 and TRBJ2-1, the CDR3 gives the full variable domain: DAMVIQNPRYQVTQFGKPVTLSCSQTLNHNVMYWYQQKSSQAPKLLFHYYDKDFNNEADTPDNFQSRRPNTSFCFLDIRSPGLGDTAMYLCATSARGTGDHEQFFGPGTRLTVL.

At least ten counts were recorded for this clonotype. This chain uses TRBV11-1 with TRBJ2-1, with TRBD2 matching 7 bases. The CDR3 is 20 amino acids. V was pared by 5 bases and J by 0 bases, with 19 bases of the junction left unmatched. The germline CDR1 and CDR2 sequences are SGHAT and FQDESV (reference sequence). This chain's CDR3 is CASSNPGDYKRLTSYNEQFF. The CDR3 nucleotides are TGTGCCAGCAGCAACCCCGGGGACTACAAGAGACTAACCTCCTACAATGAGCAGTTCTTC.

This clonotype was counted many times. The V call is TRBV20-1, the J call TRBJ1-2, with D uncertain. Germline CDR1 reads DFQATT; CDR2 reads SNEGSKA (reference sequence). With 5 bases removed from V and 8 bases from J, the gap between germline ends came to 12 bases. CDR3 size: 11 residues. CDR3 nucleotides: TGCAGTGCTGAACGACAACCAGGCTACACCTTC. Its protein is CSAERQPGYTF.

This clonotype was seen repeatedly, ten times or more. The V gene is TRBV15, the J gene TRBJ2-6; D uncertain. CDR3 length equals 18 residues. Trimming cost V 1 base and J 0 bases, with 13 bases left between them. Per germline, CDR1 LNHNV and CDR2 YYDKDF (reference sequence). CDR3 protein: CATSRVAFRSSGANVLTF. DNA for the CDR3: TGTGCCACCAGCAGAGTCGCGTTTAGGAGCTCTGGGGCCAACGTCCTGACTTTC.

Ten or more counts support this clonotype. The genes are TRBV27 and TRBJ2-7, with TRBD1 identical over 7 bases. Germline V gene lookup returns CDR1 MNHEY and CDR2 SMNVEV (reference sequence). This CDR3 comprises 14 residues. The J segment lost 3 bases and the V segment lost 5 bases, leaving 7 bases of the junction unmatched. The CDR3 DNA reads as TGTGCCAGCAGTGTCCGACAGGGAAGCTACGAGCAGTACTTC. Protein product: CASSVRQGSYEQYF.

The V and J genes are TRBV6-1 and TRBJ1-4, with 7 positions matching TRBD1. Germline CDR1 and CDR2: MNHNS and SASEGT. The CDR3 sequence is 15 residues long. The trim removed 5 bases at V and 6 bases at J, leaving 9 bases unmatched. CDR3 nucleotide sequence: TGTGCCAGCAGTCCAGGACAGGCTGGCCATGAAAAACTGTTTTTT. Translating gives CASSPGQAGHEKLFF.

The table lists this clonotype with many counts. The chain couples TRBV4-3 to TRBJ2-7; 8 nucleotides agree with TRBD2. Germline CDR1 and CDR2: LGHNA and YSLEER. J gave up 0 bases and V 0 bases, and 4 bases lay outside the gene matches. The CDR3 extends over 16 amino acids. The CDR3 sequence is CASSQDVAGGSYEQYF. The CDR3 region has the DNA TGCGCCAGCAGCCAAGATGTCGCGGGAGGCTCCTACGAGCAGTACTTC.

This clonotype was seen at least ten times. The CDR3 is CASSSRQGRDTQYF. The CDR3 DNA sequence: TGTGCCAGCAGCTCCCGACAGGGACGAGATACGCAGTATTTT. The chain employs TRBV11-3 and TRBJ2-3; TRBD1 aligns across 7 bases. From germline, CDR1 is SGHNT and CDR2 YENEEA. Trimming removed 4 bases from V and 5 bases from J; junction bases left unmatched: 6. This CDR3 spans 14 amino acids.

This clonotype was seen many times. CDR3 nucleotides: TGTGCCAGCACCTACTTAGCGGGAGAGACCCAGTACTTC. Protein sequence: CASTYLAGETQYF. The chain links TRBV11-2 to TRBJ2-5, with 7 bases lining up with TRBD2. There are 13 residues in the CDR3. The germline CDR1 and CDR2 sequences are SGHAT and FQNNGV. J lost 4 bases, V lost 7 bases, and 6 bases had no gene match.

This clonotype was counted at least ten times. V is TRBV9 and J is TRBJ2-1; no definite D call. The CDR3 has 15 residues. The V gene's germline CDR1 is SGDLS and CDR2 YYNGEE. Trimming stripped 0 bases from V and 3 bases from J, with 10 bases between. CDR3 DNA sequence: TGTGCCAGCAGCGTAGAAAGCTTGGGCTACAATGAGCAGTTCTTC. Protein sequence: CASSVESLGYNEQFF.

Turning to this clonotype: This may come from a read error, since a much larger clone is one base off. The genes are TRBV6-1 and TRBJ2-7, with D maybe TRBD2 (6 bases). The V gene lost 6 bases and the J gene lost 4 bases, with 19 bases spanning the gap. Germline lookup yields CDR1 MNHNS and CDR2 SASEGT. CDR3 length equals 15 residues. The CDR3 coding sequence is TGTGCCAGCAGCCTGGAGGGACCGGGCTTTTACGAGCAGTACTTC. It yields the protein CASSLEGPGFYEQYF.

This clonotype was seen only a few times. The chain couples TRBV7-2 to TRBJ1-6; no clear D gene. The germline V gene encodes CDR1 SGHTA and CDR2 FQGNSA. This CDR3 region has 12 residues. The V and J ends lost 3 bases and 11 bases respectively, with 8 bases between them. CDR3 bases: TGTGCCAGCAGCTTGCCTACAACACCCCTCCACTTT. This sequence encodes CASSLPTTPLHF.

The chain uses TRBV15 and TRBJ1-1, with a possible D match to TRBD1 (6 bases). V was trimmed by 9 bases and J by 0 bases, leaving 14 bases between them. The CDR3 contains 14 residues. CDR1 LNHNV and CDR2 YYDKDF come from the germline V gene (reference sequence). In DNA form, the CDR3 reads TGTGCCACTCTGGGGGGACAAATGAACACTGAAGCTTTCTTT. Translating gives CATLGGQMNTEAFF.

At least ten counts were recorded for this clonotype. This chain joins TRBV27 and TRBJ1-1; no clear D gene. The CDR3 sequence is 13 residues long. CDR1 is MNHEY and CDR2 is SMNVEV in the germline V gene (reference sequence). The V end was cut by 5 bases, the J end by 4 bases, with 11 bases between. CDR3 protein: CASSPSGSTEAFF. CDR3 nucleotides: TGTGCCAGCAGTCCCTCGGGGAGCACTGAAGCTTTCTTT.

This clonotype has just one count. The chain links TRBV29-1 to TRBJ2-3; 7 bases are a match to TRBD1. CDR3 length: 16 residues. V shed 0 bases, J shed 2 bases, and the junction held 8 bases outside the gene matches. CDR1 SQVTM and CDR2 ANQGSEA come from the germline V gene. Here the CDR3 reads CSVEDLGTATTDTQYF. The CDR3 nucleotides read TGCAGCGTTGAAGATCTCGGGACAGCCACCACAGATACGCAGTATTTT.

This clonotype showed up many times. J is TRBJ2-3 and V is TRBV7-3; tentatively, D is TRBD2 (6 bases). Germline values: CDR1 SGHTA, CDR2 FQGTGA. The CDR3 is 14 residues long. Trimming stripped 8 bases from V and 10 bases from J, with 22 bases between. CDR3 sequence (DNA): TGTGCCAGCGGCCCTTACCGGGACTCCCTACCGCAGTATTTT. This translates into CASGPYRDSLPQYF.

The chain joins TRBV3-1 to TRBJ2-5; TRBD2 aligns across 7 bases. V shed 0 bases, J shed 10 bases, and the junction held 5 bases outside the gene matches. From germline, CDR1 is LGHDT and CDR2 YNNKEL (reference sequence). This CDR3 has 13 amino acids. DNA of the CDR3: TGTGCCAGCAGCCAAGAAGGGCGGGGGTACCAGTACTTC. This translates into CASSQEGRGYQYF.